This TCR beta chain emerged from a study of radiotherapy plus CTLA-4 blockade in lung cancer. Assay: immunoSEQ multiplex PCR; the TCRdb copy retains only in-frame clones and omits some. The sample lists around 130,000 clones; more than 80% were seen once. Trimming at V came to 1 base and at J to 5 bases, leaving 2 bases not matched to a gene. Germline V gene data show CDR1 as MNHNS and CDR2 as SASEGT. The CDR3 runs to 14 residues. The sequence derives from a human donor with non-small cell lung cancer that progressed on radiotherapy plus ipilimumab. The chain links TRBV6-1 to TRBJ1-5; 7 bases line up with TRBD1. The sample here was peripheral blood, taken from a patient treated with radiotherapy plus ipilimumab. This chain's CDR3 is CASSEGTGHQPQHF. CDR3 coding DNA: TGTGCCAGCAGTGAAGGGACAGGCCATCAGCCCCAGCATTTT.